A selection of T cell receptor beta chains follows, all from one sample in a study of blood T cell repertoires in COVID-19. Assay: immunoSEQ multiplex PCR; the TCRdb copy retains only in-frame clones and omits some. The sample shows about 170,000 clones, about 74% of them seen only once. The specimen sequenced was peripheral blood. The receptors were gathered from a woman over 75 with acute or convalescent COVID-19. The conserved cysteine and the conserved F or W are not part of the CDR3 here. D genes are given only for firm matches. Clone sizes are given selectively: once, few, many, or a class where the clone is expanded.

abundance | d_gene | j_gene | v_gene | CDR3aa
- | TRBD2 | TRBJ2-7 | TRBV3-1/TRBV3-2 | ASSQVGSGRDYEQY
few | - | TRBJ1-2 | TRBV4-3 | ASSQERTANYGYT
- | - | TRBJ1-1 | TRBV28 | ASTLGLEAF
- | TRBD1 | TRBJ2-1 | TRBV5-8 | ASSLVTGTDSYNEQF
many | TRBD2 | TRBJ2-7 | TRBV14 | ASSQAAGGGYEQY
once | TRBD1 | TRBJ1-1 | TRBV7-8 | ASSFNRGNTEAF
- | TRBD2 | TRBJ2-7 | TRBV19 | ASQREMGSEQY
- | - | TRBJ1-4 | TRBV6-5 | ASSSTEVGLF
- | TRBD2 | TRBJ2-1 | TRBV2 | ASSASYGGGYNEQF
- | - | TRBJ2-3 | TRBV5-6 | ASSAGLMIFTDTQY
- | TRBD1 | TRBJ1-2 | TRBV7-8 | ASSLQGGGGWGGYT
- | - | TRBJ1-1 | TRBV28 | ASSPAQGKGVAF
- | TRBD1 | TRBJ2-7 | TRBV6-5 | ASSYSVTGGYEQY
- | - | TRBJ1-1 | TRBV11-2 | ASSLVQPGEAF
- | - | TRBJ1-6 | TRBV30 | AWSTNWSLH
- | TRBD1 | TRBJ2-3 | TRBV4-1 | ASSPGTGSPLGDTQY
- | TRBD1 | TRBJ1-6 | TRBV10-3 | AIRLQGTSPLH
few | - | TRBJ1-2 | TRBV24-1 | ATSQENYGYT
few | TRBD1 | TRBJ1-5 | TRBV7-2 | ASSSRPGTGYSNQPQH
few | TRBD2 | TRBJ2-3 | TRBV6-5 | ASRLAGFTDTQY
- | - | TRBJ1-1 | TRBV6-5 | ASSSVLWAEAF
- | TRBD2 | TRBJ2-1 | TRBV9 | ASTPREVRGRAAEQF
few | - | TRBJ1-1 | TRBV28 | ASSLRGDPNTEAF
- | - | TRBJ2-5 | TRBV19 | ASNSDWQETQY
- | TRBD2 | TRBJ2-3 | TRBV3-1/TRBV3-2 | ASSQGLAGGGTQY
- | TRBD1 | TRBJ1-1 | TRBV7-2 | ASSRNGQGNTEAF
- | TRBD1 | TRBJ2-5 | TRBV28 | ASSETGGSVVETQY
- | TRBD1 | TRBJ1-4 | TRBV9 | ASRVGGQGVIGEKLF
- | TRBD1 | TRBJ2-7 | TRBV4-3 | ASSASPPGTGLNEQY
few | - | TRBJ1-2 | TRBV11-2 | ASSLPGQNYGYT
- | - | TRBJ1-1 | TRBV21-1 | ASSGRVDVTEAF
- | - | TRBJ1-1 | TRBV28 | ASSLPLAGNTEAF
- | TRBD1 | TRBJ2-1 | TRBV28 | ASRLTGGNEQF
- | TRBD2 | TRBJ2-3 | TRBV24-1 | ATSDSGRNPDTQY
- | - | TRBJ1-1 | TRBV19 | ASSIEQTEAF
- | - | TRBJ1-5 | TRBV2 | ASSGQVNQPQH
- | TRBD1 | TRBJ2-7 | TRBV5-1 | ASSPGARDRGEY
- | TRBD2 | TRBJ2-7 | TRBV2 | ASSEPSGRGEQY
- | - | TRBJ2-3 | TRBV28 | ASSLSSDTQY
- | - | TRBJ2-3 | TRBV3-1/TRBV3-2 | ASSQDRGFNTDTQY
- | TRBD1 | TRBJ2-7 | TRBV6-5 | ASSYSGTGFYEQY
- | - | TRBJ1-5 | TRBV7-8 | ASSFLSEPQH
- | TRBD1 | TRBJ1-2 | TRBV5-8 | ASSSRQGT
- | - | TRBJ1-4 | TRBV28 | ASSLTGMREKLF
- | TRBD2 | TRBJ2-2 | TRBV10-3 | AISLTSARGGRGELF
- | TRBD1 | TRBJ2-5 | TRBV7-9 | ASSPRGTGGDLRETQY
once | - | TRBJ1-6 | TRBV4-2 | ASSQDLSNSPLH
- | TRBD2 | TRBJ2-1 | TRBV18 | ASSPETSGGGEQF
- | - | TRBJ2-4 | TRBV27 | ASSPMLDLNYKNIQY
- | - | TRBJ1-5 | TRBV2 | ASGGGRGPGQPQH
- | - | TRBJ1-5 | TRBV9 | ASSVFGGNQPQH
- | TRBD2 | TRBJ2-3 | TRBV5-1 | ASSSGGAGGLSQY
- | TRBD1 | TRBJ1-5 | TRBV3-1/TRBV3-2 | ASSMGTGGGQPQH
- | TRBD2 | TRBJ2-1 | TRBV24-1 | ATSESLAGGLEEQF
- | - | TRBJ2-1 | TRBV2 | ASSFSDNEQF